The 25 T cell receptor beta chains listed next were all sequenced from one sample in a study of T-cell memory formation after mild COVID-19. TCRdb called the 5' RACE reads again in MiXCR, with one record for every CDR3 protein. The data hold around 500,000 distinct CDR3 sequences, with approximately 18% observed a single time. Sequencing was carried out using PBMCs or a T cell subset sorted from them (not recorded which). The receptors derive from an adult woman who had mild COVID-19 (a few samples of this study predate the infection). Cell type and time point are not known.

This clonotype was observed many times. This chain links TRBV4-1 with TRBJ1-1, with TRBD1 matching over 11 bases. V trimming: 4 bases; J trimming: 6 bases; junction bases outside the gene matches: 4. Per germline, CDR1 MGHRA and CDR2 YSYEKL. The CDR3 runs to 14 residues. CDR3 nucleotides: TGCGCCAGCAGCCTAGGACAGGGGGCCCCTGAAGCTTTCTTT. Its translation: CASSLGQGAPEAFF.

The rearrangement uses TRBV7-9 and TRBJ2-5, with D perhaps TRBD2 (6 bases). The V end was cut by 3 bases, the J end by 2 bases, with 16 bases between. This CDR3 comprises 16 residues. Germline CDR1 SEHNR, CDR2 FQNEAQ (reference sequence). The CDR3 DNA reads as TGTGCCAGCAGCTTTTGGGGGGTAATACTGCAAGAGACCCAGTACTTC. Translated: CASSFWGVILQETQYF.

This sequence joins TRBV6-5 and TRBJ1-5; D gene unclear. Germline V CDR1 and CDR2: MNHEY, SVGAGI. V lost 1 base and J lost 5, with 21 bases in between. There are 18 residues in the CDR3. The DNA for the CDR3 is TGTGCCAGCAGTTACTATCGAAAGGGAGCCCCCCCAGATCAGCCCCAGCATTTT. It encodes CASSYYRKGAPPDQPQHF.

The chain carries TRBV12-3 or TRBV12-4 and TRBJ2-2; D not certain. This CDR3 has 15 residues. V lost 6 bases to trimming and J lost 1 base, with 12 bases between them. Written as DNA, the CDR3 is TGTGCCAGCAGCCCCCCGGCGAAGAACACCGGGGAGCTGTTTTTT. It is translated as CASSPPAKNTGELFF.

This clonotype appeared a few times. The rearrangement joins TRBV6-5 to TRBJ2-2; 9 nucleotides match TRBD1. The CDR3 covers 15 residues. V shed 8 bases, J shed 4 bases, and the junction held 8 bases outside the gene matches. Germline loops: CDR1 MNHEY, CDR2 SVGAGI. CDR3 sequence: CASRGDRGTTGELFF. The CDR3 coding sequence is TGTGCCAGCCGCGGCGACAGGGGGACCACCGGGGAGCTGTTTTTT.

Note on this clonotype: The CDR3 ends on some other residue instead of the conserved phenylalanine or tryptophan, so this is likely a read error. The chain links TRBV5-1 to TRBJ1-1, with TRBD1 identical over 7 bases. With 0 bases clipped from V and 4 bases from J, the junction kept 6 bases outside the gene matches. The CDR3 extends over 15 amino acids. From germline, CDR1 is SGHRS and CDR2 YFSETQ. CDR3 DNA: TGCGCCAGCAGCTTGGTTCCCTCAGGGGGCACTGAAGCTTTCTAT. Encoded protein: CASSLVPSGGTEAFY.

The genes are TRBV19 and TRBJ2-7; TRBD2 might be the D (6 bases). The CDR3 is 15 residues long. V was clipped by 5 bases and J by 3 bases, with 17 bases between them. CDR1 LNHDA and CDR2 SQIVND come from the germline V gene (reference sequence). The CDR3 here is CASSGRRVADYEQYF. In DNA form, the CDR3 reads TGTGCCAGTAGTGGGAGACGGGTAGCGGACTACGAGCAGTACTTC.

This clonotype has just a few counts. The chain uses TRBV12-3 or TRBV12-4 and TRBJ1-1; 9 bases line up with TRBD1. Trimming at V came to 0 bases and at J to 5 bases, leaving 4 bases not matched to a gene. The CDR3 runs to 15 residues. CDR3 protein: CASSLAGQGYTEAFF. The CDR3 nucleotides are TGTGCCAGCAGTTTAGCCGGACAGGGGTATACTGAAGCTTTCTTT.

Worth noting for this clonotype: An end of the junction differs from the germline gene, which may be a read error. The chain joins TRBV11-3 to TRBJ2-2; 8 nucleotides match TRBD2. Germline values: CDR1 SGHNT, CDR2 YENEEA. The CDR3 spans 14 residues. CDR3 coding DNA: TGTGCCAGCAGCTTAAAAGCGGGAGTCGGGGAGCTTTTTTTT. This codes for CASSLKAGVGELFF.

The table lists this clonotype with a few counts. The chain employs TRBV5-1 and TRBJ2-2; no definite D call. Trimming left V 0 bases short and J 7 bases short, with 4 bases between. The CDR3 is 12 amino acids. CDR1 is SGHRS and CDR2 is YFSETQ in the germline V gene. The DNA for the CDR3 is TGCGCCAGCAGCTTGGCTATCGGGGAGCTGTTTTTT. It specifies CASSLAIGELFF.

This clonotype came up a few times. The gene calls are TRBV7-9 and TRBJ2-1; D gene uncertain. V was shortened by 11 bases and J by 0 bases, with 11 bases between the two germline ends. Germline V gene data show CDR1 as SEHNR and CDR2 as FQNEAQ (reference sequence). CDR3 size: 13 residues. The CDR3: CAVPESSYNEQFF. For the CDR3, the DNA is TGTGCCGTCCCAGAGAGCTCCTACAATGAGCAGTTCTTC.

This clonotype has only a few counts. The V call is TRBV7-2, the J call TRBJ2-1, with 7 nucleotides matching TRBD2. CDR3 length: 18 amino acids. The V and J ends lost 1 base and 4 bases, in that order; junction bases with no gene match: 13. CDR1 is SGHTA and CDR2 is FQGNSA in the germline V gene. The CDR3 here is CASSLVVPRGLGYNEQFF. The CDR3 DNA reads TGTGCCAGCAGCTTAGTGGTCCCCCGAGGACTAGGGTACAATGAGCAGTTCTTC.

This clonotype occurred a few times. CDR3 coding DNA: TGTGCCACCAGTGATCCCATTAGCGGGAGATCCTACAATGAGCAGTTCTTC. It specifies CATSDPISGRSYNEQFF. This chain uses TRBV24-1 with TRBJ2-1; TRBD2 agrees at 9 bases. CDR3 length: 17 residues. Germline V gene lookup returns CDR1 KGHDR and CDR2 SFDVKD. J was trimmed by 1 base and V by 3 bases; bases with no gene match: 6.

This clonotype appeared a few times. DNA of the CDR3: TGTGCCAGCAGTTCAGGGTTTGGCTACACCTTC. Amino acids: CASSSGFGYTF. The gene calls are TRBV12-3 or TRBV12-4 and TRBJ1-2, with D possibly being TRBD1 (5 bases). Trimming removed 4 bases from V and 7 bases from J, with 7 bases in between. The CDR3 length is 11 residues.

V and J are TRBV30 and TRBJ2-1, with 9 bases fitting TRBD1. V dropped 1 base and J dropped 5; count of bases not matched to a gene: 9. The CDR3 totals 16 residues. The V gene's germline CDR1 is GTSNPN and CDR2 SVGIG (reference sequence). CDR3 nucleotide sequence: TGTGCCTGGAGTGACGGGCCGGGACAGGGAGACAATGAGCAGTTCTTC. Translated, it gives CAWSDGPGQGDNEQFF. The entire variable domain, with the rest obtained from reference TRBV30 and TRBJ2-1, is as follows: SQTIHQWPATLVQPVGSPLSLECTVEGTSNPNLYWYRQAAGRGLQLLFYSVGIGQISSEVPQNLSASRPQDRQFILSSKKLLLSDSGFYLCAWSDGPGQGDNEQFFGPGTRLTVL.

This clonotype was seen at least ten times. CDR3 amino acids: CASSTSVRTVGELFF. In nucleotides, the CDR3 is TGTGCCAGCAGCACAAGCGTGAGGACGGTCGGCGAGCTGTTTTTT. The chain employs TRBV21-1 and TRBJ2-2. TRBV21-1 is a pseudogene segment. The length of the CDR3 is 15 residues.

In its sample, this clonotype was seen a few times. This chain joins TRBV27 and TRBJ2-3, with TRBD1 matching 9 bases. Germline V gene sequence: CDR1 MNHEY, CDR2 SMNVEV (reference sequence). CDR3 size: 18 residues. V trimming: 5 bases; J trimming: 4 bases; junction bases outside the gene matches: 16. This CDR3 reads CASSPTPQGQGGADTQYF. Here the CDR3 DNA reads TGTGCCAGCAGTCCGACTCCTCAGGGACAGGGTGGCGCAGATACGCAGTATTTT.

In this sample, this clonotype turned up a few times. The J gene is TRBJ2-5, the V gene TRBV5-5, with no clear D. Trimming stripped 0 bases from V and 2 bases from J, with 11 bases between. CDR1 SGHKS and CDR2 YYEKEE come from the germline V gene (reference sequence). CDR3 length equals 15 residues. CDR3 bases: TGTGCCAGCAGCTTGGAGATGACGGAACAAGAGACCCAGTACTTC. Residues: CASSLEMTEQETQYF.

J is TRBJ2-1 and V is TRBV7-8; TRBD2 matches 9 bases. The V gene's germline CDR1 is SGHVS and CDR2 FQNEAQ. V was pared by 1 base and J by 3 bases, with 4 bases of the junction left unmatched. This CDR3 has 16 residues. CDR3 in DNA: TGTGCCAGCAGCTTAGAGGCGGGGGGGTTCTACAATGAGCAGTTCTTC. Encoded protein: CASSLEAGGFYNEQFF.

This clonotype was detected many times. V gene TRBV6-1 combines with J gene TRBJ2-5, with TRBD1 matching 8 bases. The CDR3 totals 14 residues. CDR1 is MNHNS, CDR2 SASEGT, per germline. The V and J ends lost 2 bases and 4 bases, in that order; junction bases with no gene match: 3. Written as DNA, the CDR3 is TGTGCCAGCAGTGAAACACAGGGGGGAGAGACCCAGTACTTC. Translation: CASSETQGGETQYF.

Comments on this clonotype: At one end, the junction sequence differs from germline, possibly due to a read error. This chain connects TRBV6-1 to TRBJ2-3; TRBD2 matches at 9 bases. The CDR3 has 16 amino acids. Germline CDR1 MNHNS, CDR2 SASEGT. CDR3 in amino acids: CASSEQGLAWTDTQNF. The DNA of the CDR3 is TGTGCCAGCAGTGAGCAGGGACTAGCATGGACAGATACGCAGAATTTT.

This clonotype turned up a few times. The rearrangement links TRBV24-1 to TRBJ2-3; 7 positions agree with TRBD2. The V and J ends lost 3 bases and 0 bases, in that order; junction bases with no gene match: 5. The CDR3 is 16 amino acids. Germline V lookup: CDR1 KGHDR, CDR2 SFDVKD. The CDR3 region is CATSDSRLASTDTQYF. The DNA of the CDR3 is TGTGCCACCAGTGATAGTAGACTAGCTAGCACAGATACGCAGTATTTT.

The CDR3 sequence: CASRPQRGVAYEQYF. CDR3 coding DNA: TGTGCCAGCAGACCCCAGAGGGGGGTAGCCTACGAGCAGTACTTC. The rearrangement joins TRBV7-8 to TRBJ2-7; D tentatively reads TRBD1 or TRBD2 (6 bases each). V dropped 6 bases and J dropped 2 bases, with 17 bases sitting between them. Germline V CDR1 and CDR2: SGHVS, FQNEAQ. This CDR3 contains 15 residues. Full variable domain (outside the CDR3, taken from reference TRBV7-8 and TRBJ2-7): GAGVSQSPRYKVAKRGQDVALRCDPISGHVSLFWYQQALGQGPEFLTYFQNEAQLDKSGLPSDRFFAERPEGSVSTLKIQRTQQEDSAVYLCASRPQRGVAYEQYFGPGTRLTVT.

This clonotype was counted a few times. This chain connects TRBV6-2 or TRBV6-3 to TRBJ1-5, with TRBD1 matching over 7 bases. The V and J ends lost 4 bases and 6 bases, in that order; junction bases with no gene match: 6. Germline CDR1 reads MNHEY; CDR2 reads SVGEGT. The CDR3 runs to 14 residues. CDR3 residues: CASSSRDRLQPQHF. The CDR3 region has the DNA TGTGCCAGCAGTTCCCGGGACAGACTTCAGCCCCAGCATTTT.

The chain uses TRBV5-1 and TRBJ1-4; perhaps TRBD1 as D (6 bases). V was pared by 4 bases and J by 3 bases, with 10 bases between. CDR1 and CDR2 (germline): SGHRS, YFSETQ. The CDR3 length is 14 residues. The CDR3 protein is CASSDRRSNEKLFF. CDR3 DNA: TGCGCCAGCAGCGACAGGCGGTCTAATGAAAAACTGTTTTTT.